This T cell receptor (beta chain) was sequenced for a study of blood T cell repertoires in COVID-19. Libraries were prepared by immunoSEQ multiplex PCR; TCRdb keeps only in-frame clonotypes and omits some of them. The table includes about 200,000 clones, almost 85% detected once. V shed 5 bases, J shed 2 bases, and the junction held 12 bases outside the gene matches. The CDR3 length is 17 residues. The V gene's germline CDR1 is SGHVS and CDR2 FNYEAQ. J is TRBJ1-3 and V is TRBV7-6; 7 bases are shared with TRBD1. Sequenced sample: peripheral blood. The origin of this receptor is a human donor with acute or convalescent COVID-19. The donor label of this sample is uncertain. CDR3 in amino acids: CASSRFKGATAGNTIYF. The CDR3 DNA is TGTGCCAGCAGCCGTTTCAAGGGGGCGACGGCTGGAAACACCATATATTTT. Full variable domain (missing parts from reference TRBV7-6 and TRBJ1-3): GAGVSQSPRYKVTKRGQDVALRCDPISGHVSLYWYRQALGQGPEFLTYFNYEAQQDKSGLPNDRFSAERPEGSISTLTIQRTEQRDSAMYRCASSRFKGATAGNTIYFGEGSWLTVV.